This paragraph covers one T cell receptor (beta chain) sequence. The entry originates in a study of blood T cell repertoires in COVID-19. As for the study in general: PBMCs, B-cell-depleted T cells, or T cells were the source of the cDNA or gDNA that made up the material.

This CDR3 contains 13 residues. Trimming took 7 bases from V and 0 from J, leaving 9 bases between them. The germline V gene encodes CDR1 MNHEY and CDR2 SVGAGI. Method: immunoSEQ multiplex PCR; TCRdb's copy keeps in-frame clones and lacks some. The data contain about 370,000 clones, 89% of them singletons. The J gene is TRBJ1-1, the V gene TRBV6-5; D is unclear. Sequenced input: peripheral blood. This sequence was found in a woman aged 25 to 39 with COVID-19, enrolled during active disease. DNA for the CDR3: TGTGCCAGCATGTCATTCCTGAACACTGAAGCTTTCTTT. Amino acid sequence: CASMSFLNTEAFF.